What follows are 18 T cell receptor beta chains derived from one specimen sequenced in a study of control samples from healthy donors and cancer patients. Produced via immunoSEQ multiplex PCR; TCRdb's table is partial and in-frame only. The table lists roughly 43,000 clones, about 90% of them singletons. What was sequenced was PBMCs. These receptors were taken from a woman aged 55-69 years with lung cancer.

This clone is a singleton in its sample. The CDR3 is CAFIRGFGVYEQYF. CDR3 coding DNA: TGTGCCTTCATCAGAGGGTTTGGGGTTTACGAGCAGTACTTC. The chain carries TRBV30 and TRBJ2-7, with D maybe TRBD2 (5 bases). CDR1 and CDR2 (germline): GTSNPN, SVGIG (reference sequence). The CDR3 extends over 14 amino acids. V was pared by 7 bases and J by 4 bases, with 20 bases between.

The chain uses TRBV2 and TRBJ1-2, with D possibly TRBD1 on 5 matching bases. Looked up from germline, CDR1 is SNHLY and CDR2 is FYNNEI. The CDR3 contains 14 residues. Trimming took 5 bases from V and 2 from J, leaving 12 bases between them. CDR3 loop: CASSRIQANYGYTF. The CDR3 nucleotides read TGTGCCAGCAGTAGGATACAGGCCAACTATGGCTACACCTTC.

J is TRBJ2-5 and V is TRBV2; D not resolved. Deletions cut 6 bases from V and 5 bases from J, with 7 bases between. CDR3 size: 11 residues. CDR1 and CDR2 (germline): SNHLY, FYNNEI. In DNA form, the CDR3 reads TGTGCCAGCAGCCGCTACGAGACCCAGTACTTC. Translating gives CASSRYETQYF. The complete variable domain, with remaining parts taken from reference TRBV2 and TRBJ2-5, reads EPEVTQTPSHQVTQMGQEVILRCVPISNHLYFYWYRQILGQKVEFLVSFYNNEISEKSEIFDDQFSVERPDGSNFTLKIRSTKLEDSAMYFCASSRYETQYFGPGTRLLVL.

The V and J genes are TRBV13 and TRBJ2-7; 12 nucleotides agree with TRBD2. The CDR3 length is 16 residues. The germline CDR1 and CDR2 sequences are PRHDT and FYEKMQ (reference sequence). Germline trimming cut 3 bases from V and 5 bases from J; bases unmatched to any gene: 8. The CDR3 reads CASSFTQTSGSHEQYF. The CDR3 coding sequence is TGTGCCAGCAGCTTTACCCAGACTAGCGGGAGTCACGAGCAGTACTTC.

This clone is medium-sized within its sample. This chain links TRBV11-2 with TRBJ2-7, with D tentatively TRBD2 (5 bases). The CDR3 consists of 13 residues. Per the germline V gene, CDR1 is SGHAT and CDR2 is FQNNGV. The V end was cut by 4 bases, the J end by 7 bases, with 14 bases between. In nucleotides, the CDR3 is TGTGCCAGCAGCTCGGGAACGGTCTTGGAGCAGTACTTC. It is translated as CASSSGTVLEQYF.

The J gene is TRBJ2-2, the V gene TRBV9; D not resolved. Germline loops: CDR1 SGDLS, CDR2 YYNGEE. Trimming removed 2 bases at V and 6 bases at J, with 2 bases between. This CDR3 spans 11 amino acids. The CDR3 loop reads CASSVPGELFF. DNA for the CDR3: TGTGCCAGCAGCGTCCCCGGGGAGCTGTTTTTT.

V gene TRBV4-2 combines with J gene TRBJ2-7; a weak D match, TRBD1 (6 bases). Trimming pared 4 bases from V and 0 bases from J, leaving 13 bases between. This CDR3 has 15 residues. Germline V lookup: CDR1 LGHNA, CDR2 YNFKEQ. The CDR3 coding sequence is TGTGCCAGCAGCCCCGGACAGTCTTCCTCCTACGAGCAGTACTTC. This translates into CASSPGQSSSYEQYF.

J is TRBJ2-7 and V is TRBV9; 7 bases are shared with TRBD2. Germline values: CDR1 SGDLS, CDR2 YYNGEE. The ends lost 5 bases at V and 2 bases at J; junction bases unmatched: 7. CDR3 length: 14 amino acids. The CDR3 loop reads CASSWTSDTYEQYF. The DNA for the CDR3 is TGTGCCAGCAGTTGGACTAGTGACACCTACGAGCAGTACTTC.

The chain recombines TRBV12-3 or TRBV12-4 with TRBJ1-2; D is unresolved. The CDR3 totals 13 residues. V was trimmed by 3 bases and J by 7 bases, leaving 12 bases between them. Here the CDR3 DNA reads TGTGCCAGCAGTTTCCACCCCCGGGGTGGCTACACCTTC. Translation: CASSFHPRGGYTF.

The chain uses TRBV19 and TRBJ1-6; D ambiguous. The CDR3 has 14 amino acids. Trimming removed 6 bases from V and 0 bases from J, with 6 bases in between. Germline CDR1 LNHDA, CDR2 SQIVND (reference sequence). This CDR3 reads CASSGDSYNSPLHF. The CDR3, as DNA: TGTGCCAGTAGCGGAGACTCCTATAATTCACCCCTCCACTTT.

The rearrangement uses TRBV30 and TRBJ1-1; D is possibly TRBD1 (5 bases). The V gene's germline CDR1 is GTSNPN and CDR2 SVGIG (reference sequence). This CDR3 has 15 residues. V lost 3 bases, J lost 3 bases, and 17 bases lay in between. CDR3 sequence: CAWSRDRTMDTEAFF. CDR3 in DNA: TGTGCCTGGAGCCGGGACCGAACTATGGACACTGAAGCTTTCTTT.

In its sample, this clone was seen once. The chain combines TRBV18 with TRBJ1-4; 10 nucleotides match TRBD1. V gave up 3 bases and J gave up 3 bases; unmatched junction bases: 7. Germline loops: CDR1 KGHSH, CDR2 LQKENI. This CDR3 has 17 residues. The CDR3 loop is CASSPLGTGAPNEKLFF. The CDR3 region has the DNA TGTGCCAGCTCACCCCTTGGGACAGGGGCACCTAATGAAAAACTGTTTTTT.

The J gene is TRBJ1-4, the V gene TRBV29-1, with 7 bases that match TRBD1. CDR3 length equals 14 residues. V was pared by 4 bases and J by 2 bases, with 4 bases of the junction left unmatched. The germline V gene has CDR1 SQVTM and CDR2 ANQGSEA. The CDR3 DNA is TGCAGCGTTGGCCCGGGACAGACTAATGAAAAACTGTTTTTT. Translating it yields CSVGPGQTNEKLFF.

This clone was counted only a few times. The chain couples TRBV10-3 to TRBJ1-1; D ambiguous. CDR1 and CDR2 from the germline V gene are ENHRY and SYGVKD. V lost 5 bases to trimming and J lost 3 bases, with 10 bases between them. CDR3 length equals 13 residues. As DNA, the CDR3 is TGTGCCATCAGTAAGGCTCAGGACACTGAAGCTTTCTTT. It specifies CAISKAQDTEAFF.

This clone was seen only once. This sequence joins TRBV2 and TRBJ2-2; D uncertain. The CDR3 has 14 residues. The germline V gene encodes CDR1 SNHLY and CDR2 FYNNEI. The V end was cut by 6 bases, the J end by 2 bases, with 10 bases between. The CDR3 region is CASRATHNTGELFF. The DNA of the CDR3 is TGTGCCAGCAGAGCCACCCACAACACCGGGGAGCTGTTTTTT.

The table lists this clone with a few counts. The CDR3, as DNA: TGTGCCAGCAGCACGGGCCTAGTGCCGTTCTTC. It is translated as CASSTGLVPFF. The chain uses TRBV7-2 and TRBJ2-1; no reliable D call. This CDR3 spans 11 amino acids. Per germline, CDR1 SGHTA and CDR2 FQGNSA. V was trimmed by 5 bases and J by 15 bases, leaving 14 bases between them.

This chain uses TRBV11-2 with TRBJ2-7, with TRBD1 identical over 8 bases. V dropped 4 bases and J dropped 1; count of bases not matched to a gene: 6. This CDR3 is 15 amino acids long. Germline CDR1 SGHAT, CDR2 FQNNGV. CDR3 amino acids: CASSYPRDRSYEQYF. CDR3 coding DNA: TGTGCCAGCAGCTACCCGAGGGACAGGTCCTACGAGCAGTACTTC. Full variable domain (outside the CDR3, taken from reference TRBV11-2 and TRBJ2-7): EAGVAQSPRYKIIEKRQSVAFWCNPISGHATLYWYQQILGQGPKLLIQFQNNGVVDDSQLPKDRFSAERLKGVDSTLKIQPAKLEDSAVYLCASSYPRDRSYEQYFGPGTRLTVT.

The J gene is TRBJ1-1, the V gene TRBV10-3; D call uncertain. Trimming shortened V by 6 bases and J by 1 base, and 12 bases separated the two germline ends. The CDR3 consists of 14 residues. Per germline, CDR1 ENHRY and CDR2 SYGVKD. The CDR3 sequence is CAIRDMASNTEAFF. The CDR3 nucleotides are TGTGCCATCAGAGACATGGCCTCGAACACTGAAGCTTTCTTT.